The T cell receptor beta chain under discussion was sequenced for a study of blood T cell repertoires in COVID-19. Only in-frame clones appear in the TCRdb table, and some are missing; sequencing was by immunoSEQ multiplex PCR. Of tens of thousands of clones in the sample, over 75% were seen once. The J segment lost 0 bases and the V segment lost 3 bases, leaving 2 bases of the junction unmatched. This CDR3 contains 16 residues. Per germline, CDR1 SGHAT and CDR2 FQNNGV. The TCR sequence derives from a human donor in a cohort sampled during active COVID-19. The chain recombines TRBV11-2 with TRBJ2-4; 10 positions match TRBD2. The specimen was peripheral blood. The CDR3 loop reads CASSFSGGLAKNIQYF. CDR3 nucleotide sequence: TGTGCCAGCAGCTTTAGCGGGGGGCTAGCCAAAAACATTCAGTACTTC.